The clone carrying this TCR beta chain was seen only a few times. The CDR3 covers 16 residues. V shed 3 bases, J shed 3 bases, and the junction held 9 bases outside the gene matches. Germline CDR1 reads KGHSH; CDR2 reads LQKENI. This entry belongs to a study of blood T cell repertoires in COVID-19. The overall study: The samples span acute and convalescent COVID-19 from the United States, Italy and Spain.

Using immunoSEQ multiplex PCR, the repertoire was profiled, and TCRdb retains in-frame clones only, with some absent. This table holds about 110,000 clones, over 65% found once. The sequence was collected from a woman older than 75 with acute or convalescent COVID-19. Sequenced material: peripheral blood. The chain is built from TRBV18 and TRBJ2-7, with 9 bases identical to TRBD2. CDR3 coding DNA: TGTGCCAGCTCACCGAAAGCGGGAGGCGAGTTCTACGAGCAGTACTTC. Amino acids: CASSPKAGGEFYEQYF.